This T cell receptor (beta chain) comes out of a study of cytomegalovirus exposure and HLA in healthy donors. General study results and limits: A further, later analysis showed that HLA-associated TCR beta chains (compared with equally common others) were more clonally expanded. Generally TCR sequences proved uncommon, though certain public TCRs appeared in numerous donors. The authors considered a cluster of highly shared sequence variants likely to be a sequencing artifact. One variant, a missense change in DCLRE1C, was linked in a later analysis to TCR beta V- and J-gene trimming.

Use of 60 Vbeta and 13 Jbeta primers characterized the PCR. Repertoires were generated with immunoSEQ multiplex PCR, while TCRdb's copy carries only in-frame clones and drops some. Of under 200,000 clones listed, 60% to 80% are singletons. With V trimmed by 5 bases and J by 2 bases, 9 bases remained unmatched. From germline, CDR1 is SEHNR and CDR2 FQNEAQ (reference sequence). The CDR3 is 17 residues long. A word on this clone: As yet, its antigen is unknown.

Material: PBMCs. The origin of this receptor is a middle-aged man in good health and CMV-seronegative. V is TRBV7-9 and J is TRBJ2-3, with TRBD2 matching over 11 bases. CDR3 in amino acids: CASSLLGSGRATDTQYF. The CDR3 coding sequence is TGTGCCAGCAGCCTACTGGGTAGCGGGAGGGCCACAGATACGCAGTATTTT.